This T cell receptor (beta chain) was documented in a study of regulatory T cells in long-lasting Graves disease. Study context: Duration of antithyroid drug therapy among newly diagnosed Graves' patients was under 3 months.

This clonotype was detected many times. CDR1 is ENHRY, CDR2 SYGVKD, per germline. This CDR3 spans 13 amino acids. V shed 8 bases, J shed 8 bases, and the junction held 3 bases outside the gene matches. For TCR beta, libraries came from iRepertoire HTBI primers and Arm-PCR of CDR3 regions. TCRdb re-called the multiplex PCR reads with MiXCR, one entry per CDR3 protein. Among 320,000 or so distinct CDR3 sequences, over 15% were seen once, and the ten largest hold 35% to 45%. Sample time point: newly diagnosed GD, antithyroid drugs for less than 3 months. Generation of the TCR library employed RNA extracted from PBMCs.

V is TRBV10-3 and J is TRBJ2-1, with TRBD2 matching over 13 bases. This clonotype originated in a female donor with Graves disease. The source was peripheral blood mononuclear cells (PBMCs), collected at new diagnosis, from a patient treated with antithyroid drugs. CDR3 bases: TGTGCCATCGGACTAGCGGGAGTGGATGAGCAGTTCTTC. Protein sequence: CAIGLAGVDEQFF.